This entry lists 30 T cell receptor beta chains sequenced from one sample in a study of human T cells and chemical hapten exposure. Noted time point: pre-sensitization, week 0. Treatment denoted: therapeutic diphenylcyclopropenone sensitization with weekly scalp DPC. MiXCR was run by TCRdb on the RACE reads, yielding one entry per CDR3 protein. The sample carries approximately 320,000 distinct CDR3 sequences, 4.5% to 5.5% recorded once. Sequencing used whole blood, obtained in connection with sensitization to the hapten diphenylcyclopropenone (DPC). Receptors were obtained from a woman under 30 with alopecia areata. Some clones in this sample may be carry-over from other donors' samples.

The V and J genes are TRBV10-3 and TRBJ2-3; D ambiguous. The germline gives CDR1 ENHRY, CDR2 SYGVKD. This CDR3 has 15 residues. The V and J ends lost 10 bases and 1 base respectively, with 18 bases between them. Here the CDR3 DNA reads TGTGCCACCCTCAGAATGGGCTGGGGCACAGATACGCAGTATTTT. Encoded protein: CATLRMGWGTDTQYF.

This clonotype was seen repeatedly, ten times or more. V is TRBV3-1 and J is TRBJ1-1; D gene unclear. The V end was cut by 7 bases, the J end by 1 base, with 13 bases between. CDR1 is LGHDT and CDR2 is YNNKEL in the germline V gene (reference sequence). This CDR3 comprises 14 residues. CDR3 nucleotides: TGTGCCAGCACCGACGGGCCTTCGAACACTGAAGCTTTCTTT. It yields the protein CASTDGPSNTEAFF.

This clonotype was recorded at least ten times. The rearrangement uses TRBV20-1 and TRBJ2-3; D is uncertain. Germline V gene lookup returns CDR1 DFQATT and CDR2 SNEGSKA (reference sequence). This CDR3 comprises 12 residues. V shed 4 bases and J shed 4 bases, with 9 bases lying between them. CDR3 nucleotides: TGCAGTGCTACGCCCTACCCAGATACGCAGTATTTT. Protein product: CSATPYPDTQYF.

The CDR3 loop reads CAIRRTGTHQETQYF. CDR3 bases: TGTGCCATCAGACGTACAGGGACGCACCAAGAGACCCAGTACTTC. The chain employs TRBV10-3 and TRBJ2-5; D may be TRBD1 (6 bases). The CDR3 is 15 residues long. Looked up from germline, CDR1 is ENHRY and CDR2 is SYGVKD. V lost 6 bases and J 0 bases, leaving 14 bases between the germline ends.

This clonotype was detected many times. The rearrangement joins TRBV15 to TRBJ1-1; D is unclear. The germline CDR1 and CDR2 sequences are LNHNV and YYDKDF (reference sequence). V shed 0 bases and J shed 0 bases, with 8 bases lying between them. The CDR3 covers 15 residues. CDR3 in amino acids: CATSREPEMNTEAFF. The CDR3 bases are TGTGCCACCAGCAGAGAACCAGAGATGAACACTGAAGCTTTCTTT.

This chain connects TRBV2 to TRBJ2-3, with TRBD1 identical over 8 bases. V lost 8 bases to trimming and J lost 2 bases; unmatched junction nucleotides: 6. Germline CDR1 reads SNHLY; CDR2 reads FYNNEI. The length of the CDR3 is 14 residues. The CDR3: CASRRQGITDTQYF. The CDR3 DNA is TGTGCCAGCCGGCGACAGGGGATCACAGATACGCAGTATTTT.

This clonotype was picked up many times. The chain links TRBV28 to TRBJ1-6; 9 bases agree with TRBD1. Germline assignment: CDR1 MDHEN and CDR2 SYDVKM. Germline trimming cut 7 bases from V and 10 bases from J; bases unmatched to any gene: 8. The CDR3 has 14 residues. The CDR3 region has the DNA TGTGCCAGCACTATCGGGACAGGGTCGTCACCCCTCCACTTT. It encodes CASTIGTGSSPLHF.

The rearrangement joins TRBV5-1 to TRBJ2-3, with TRBD1 identical over 9 bases. J lost 5 bases, V lost 0 bases, and 4 bases had no gene match. This CDR3 has 15 residues. Germline-derived CDR1 and CDR2 are SGHRS and YFSETQ. The CDR3 is CASSLVTGGQDTQYF. CDR3 coding DNA: TGCGCCAGCAGCTTGGTGACAGGGGGGCAAGATACGCAGTATTTT.

The gene calls are TRBV28 and TRBJ1-1; D is perhaps TRBD1 (5 bases). The CDR3 extends over 13 amino acids. Trimming cost V 10 bases and J 6 bases, with 18 bases left between them. Germline-derived CDR1 and CDR2 are MDHEN and SYDVKM. The CDR3 DNA follows: TGTGCCACCGTCCGGGGGGGGGATGCTGAAGCTTTCTTT. Its protein product is CATVRGGDAEAFF.

This clonotype was observed a few times. V usage is TRBV5-5 and J usage is TRBJ1-6, with unresolved D. Germline-derived CDR1 and CDR2 are SGHKS and YYEKEE (reference sequence). The length of the CDR3 is 16 residues. Deletions cut 0 bases from V and 4 bases from J, with 11 bases between. This CDR3 is CASSLGPGSYNSPLHF. The CDR3 nucleotides read TGTGCCAGCAGCTTGGGCCCCGGCTCATATAATTCACCCCTCCACTTT.

This clonotype was found many times. The chain carries TRBV10-3 and TRBJ2-7; 8 positions agree with TRBD1. Looked up from germline, CDR1 is ENHRY and CDR2 is SYGVKD. Unmatched junction bases numbered 9, after V lost 7 bases and J lost 4 bases. CDR3 length: 14 residues. The CDR3 is CAINTGTGGYEQYF. CDR3 sequence (DNA): TGTGCCATCAACACCGGGACAGGAGGGTACGAGCAGTACTTC.

This clonotype came up a few times. V is TRBV14 and J is TRBJ1-2; 7 bases agree with TRBD1. The CDR3 is made up of 14 amino acids. Trimming at V came to 1 base and at J to 7 bases, leaving 6 bases not matched to a gene. Germline assignment: CDR1 SGHDN and CDR2 FVKESK. The CDR3 reads CASSQGTGGLGYTF. CDR3 nucleotide sequence: TGTGCCAGCAGCCAAGGGACAGGAGGGCTTGGCTACACCTTC.

This clonotype was seen a few times. V is TRBV6-2 or TRBV6-3 and J is TRBJ1-2; 9 bases are a match to TRBD1. The CDR3 is 15 amino acids. Germline V gene data show CDR1 as MNHEY and CDR2 as SVGEGT. The V segment lost 5 bases and the J segment 6 bases; nucleotides outside the gene matches: 10. CDR3 residues: CASSPGTGSFDGYTF. For the CDR3, the DNA is TGTGCCAGCAGTCCCGGGACAGGGAGTTTTGATGGCTACACCTTC.

This chain links TRBV12-3 or TRBV12-4 with TRBJ2-4; D possibly corresponds to TRBD2 (6 bases). CDR3 length: 19 residues. V dropped 4 bases and J dropped 0 bases, with 22 bases sitting between them. The CDR3, as DNA: TGTGCCAGCAGTTACTCCCCGGGACTCCCTCTTTTAGCCAAAAACATTCAGTACTTC. It translates to CASSYSPGLPLLAKNIQYF.

This clonotype has just a few counts. V gene TRBV20-1 combines with J gene TRBJ2-3; D is possibly TRBD1 or TRBD2 (5 bases each). The CDR3 length is 14 residues. The germline V gene has CDR1 DFQATT and CDR2 SNEGSKA (reference sequence). V dropped 3 bases and J dropped 0 bases, with 10 bases sitting between them. DNA for the CDR3: TGCAGTGCTAGTAGGGGAGAGAGCACAGATACGCAGTATTTT. Translating it yields CSASRGESTDTQYF.

This clonotype was found many times. The rearrangement joins TRBV5-1 to TRBJ2-5; a weak D match, TRBD2 (6 bases). V gave up 2 bases and J gave up 2 bases, with 10 bases separating them. There are 14 residues in the CDR3. CDR1 and CDR2 (germline): SGHRS, YFSETQ. The chain's CDR3 is CASSFRDLQETQYF. The CDR3 coding sequence is TGCGCCAGCAGCTTCCGGGACTTACAAGAGACCCAGTACTTC.

This chain connects TRBV12-2 to TRBJ2-3; the D call in the table, TRBD2, was not verified against the DNA. TRBV12-2 is deemed a pseudogene. CDR3 size: 18 residues. CDR3 residues: CASRPSHLAGARTDTQYF. CDR3 DNA sequence: TGTGCAAGTCGACCTAGCCACCTAGCGGGGGCCCGCACAGATACGCAGTATTTT.

This clonotype was recorded a few times. The gene calls are TRBV19 and TRBJ2-7; maybe TRBD1 (6 bases). Trimming removed 1 base from V and 2 bases from J, with 12 bases in between. The germline V gene has CDR1 LNHDA and CDR2 SQIVND (reference sequence). This CDR3 is 15 amino acids long. The CDR3 sequence: CASSIVGQGPYEQYF. The CDR3 nucleotides are TGTGCCAGTAGTATAGTAGGGCAGGGGCCCTACGAGCAGTACTTC.

This chain's CDR3 is CASSHDRSNTGELFF. The CDR3 nucleotides are TGCGCCAGCAGCCACGACAGATCGAACACCGGGGAGCTGTTTTTT. V is TRBV4-3 and J is TRBJ2-2, with D perhaps matching TRBD1 (5 bases). The V end was cut by 3 bases, the J end by 0 bases, with 8 bases between. This CDR3 has 15 residues. The germline CDR1 and CDR2 sequences are LGHNA and YSLEER.

This chain uses TRBV7-9 with TRBJ1-5, with 8 bases that match TRBD1. This CDR3 is built from 16 residues. Germline CDR1 is SEHNR and CDR2 is FQNEAQ (reference sequence). The J segment lost 4 bases and the V segment lost 5 bases, leaving 10 bases of the junction unmatched. CDR3 region: CASSRETGEGNQPQHF. CDR3 nucleotide sequence: TGTGCCAGCAGCCGAGAGACAGGGGAAGGGAATCAGCCCCAGCATTTT.

The chain joins TRBV21-1 to TRBJ1-2; the D call of TRBD1 is as the table states it, not checked on the DNA. TRBV21-1 is given as a pseudogene. The CDR3 contains 18 residues. The CDR3 DNA sequence: TGTGCCAGCAGCAAAGAACTGTCGAGGGACAGGCGGAACTATGGCTACACCTTC. This translates into CASSKELSRDRRNYGYTF.

This clonotype was seen only a few times. The chain employs TRBV7-2 and TRBJ1-5, with D hard to call. The CDR3 runs 14 residues. Looked up from germline, CDR1 is SGHTA and CDR2 is FQGNSA. V was clipped by 1 base and J by 11 bases, with 15 bases between them. This CDR3 reads CASSLDVTASTQHF. Here the CDR3 DNA reads TGTGCCAGCAGCTTAGACGTTACGGCTTCGACCCAGCATTTT.

Only a few counts were recorded for this clonotype. The chain recombines TRBV7-8 with TRBJ2-7; 7 nucleotides line up with TRBD2. The CDR3 totals 14 residues. J was trimmed by 7 bases and V by 3 bases; bases with no gene match: 9. Per the germline V gene, CDR1 is SGHVS and CDR2 is FQNEAQ. DNA of the CDR3: TGTGCCAGCAGCTTGGGGGAGGGTGCCTTGGAGCAGTACTTC. Translated: CASSLGEGALEQYF.

The chain is built from TRBV20-1 and TRBJ1-2; no reliable D call. The germline gives CDR1 DFQATT, CDR2 SNEGSKA (reference sequence). The germline V and J ends were trimmed by 6 bases and 1 base, with 15 bases remaining between them. The CDR3 consists of 14 residues. The CDR3 sequence: CSAPTGGNNYGYTF. In nucleotides, the CDR3 is TGCAGTGCCCCCACTGGTGGAAATAACTATGGCTACACCTTC.

At least ten counts were recorded for this clonotype. The CDR3 sequence is CASSLEGGLGTDTQYF. CDR3 coding DNA: TGTGCCAGCAGCTTGGAAGGGGGGCTAGGCACAGATACGCAGTATTTT. The chain couples TRBV5-5 to TRBJ2-3; D is possibly TRBD1 or TRBD2 (6 bases each). Looked up from germline, CDR1 is SGHKS and CDR2 is YYEKEE (reference sequence). There are 16 residues in the CDR3. With 0 bases removed from V and 1 base from J, the gap between germline ends came to 12 bases.

This clonotype has only a few counts. The chain has TRBV27 and TRBJ1-1; 9 nucleotides line up with TRBD1. V shed 6 bases, J shed 3 bases, and the junction held 2 bases outside the gene matches. From germline, CDR1 is MNHEY and CDR2 SMNVEV (reference sequence). The CDR3 totals 13 residues. CDR3 sequence reads: CASRGTGYTEAFF. CDR3 nucleotide sequence: TGTGCCAGCAGGGGGACAGGGTACACTGAAGCTTTCTTT.

This clonotype was seen a few times. The chain couples TRBV7-2 to TRBJ2-3; D ambiguous. CDR1 is SGHTA and CDR2 is FQGNSA in the germline V gene. V shed 3 bases and J shed 4 bases, with 11 bases lying between them. This CDR3 is 14 amino acids long. The CDR3 coding sequence is TGTGCCAGCAGCTTCCCACCATACCCAGATACGCAGTATTTT. It is translated as CASSFPPYPDTQYF.

The rearrangement uses TRBV7-6 and TRBJ2-4; maybe TRBD2 (5 bases). This CDR3 region has 16 residues. V lost 4 bases to trimming and J lost 2 bases, with 15 bases between them. Germline assignment: CDR1 SGHVS and CDR2 FNYEAQ. Here the CDR3 DNA reads TGTGCCAGCAGCTCTTCATACGGGAATACCAAAAACATTCAGTACTTC. Protein product: CASSSSYGNTKNIQYF.

The table lists this clonotype with a few counts. The gene calls are TRBV5-1 and TRBJ2-1; 9 bases are a match to TRBD2. The CDR3 contains 15 residues. The V gene end was trimmed by 3 bases and the J gene end by 3 bases; junction bases not matched to a gene: 4. Germline CDR1 reads SGHRS; CDR2 reads YFSETQ. The CDR3 coding sequence is TGCGCCAGCAGCTCAGTAGCGGGGGACTACAATGAGCAGTTCTTC. Translated: CASSSVAGDYNEQFF. The entire variable domain, with the rest obtained from reference TRBV5-1 and TRBJ2-1, is as follows: KAGVTQTPRYLIKTRGQQVTLSCSPISGHRSVSWYQQTPGQGLQFLFEYFSETQRNKGNFPGRFSGRQFSNSRSEMNVSTLELGDSALYLCASSSVAGDYNEQFFGPGTRLTVL.

This clonotype was seen many times. This rearrangement joins TRBV7-9 to TRBJ2-3, with D tentatively TRBD2 (6 bases). The CDR3 spans 15 residues. V was cut by 5 bases and J by 4 bases, with 16 bases left in between. Per the germline V gene, CDR1 is SEHNR and CDR2 is FQNEAQ (reference sequence). The CDR3 sequence: CASSASQGGSDTQYF. DNA for the CDR3: TGTGCCAGCAGCGCGTCGCAGGGAGGCTCAGATACGCAGTATTTT.